The table lists the clone carrying this T cell receptor beta chain with a few counts. The data are from a study of T-cell reconstitution after alpha-beta-depleted transplantation in children. The CDR3 totals 16 residues. Germline V lookup: CDR1 SGHVS, CDR2 FQNEAQ. Trimming took off 2 bases at V and 1 base at J, with 14 bases between the two ends. TCRbeta library preparation incorporated unique molecular identifiers. TCRdb re-analysed the PCR reads in MiXCR, keeping a single row per CDR3 protein. This table has about 400,000 distinct CDR3 sequences, 13% appearing once. The sample here was PBMCs, taken from the stem cell graft. The gene calls are TRBV7-8 and TRBJ1-1; a possible D gene is TRBD1 (6 bases). The TCR originated in a human donor who donated a stem cell graft to a child with Fanconi anemia. The CDR3 region is CASSLKTTGKNTEAFF. CDR3 DNA: TGTGCCAGCAGCTTAAAAACGACAGGCAAGAACACTGAAGCTTTCTTT.